This entry describes one TCR beta chain. This specimen comes from a study of OX40 agonist ivuxolimab in advanced cancers. V was trimmed by 3 bases and J by 5 bases, leaving 14 bases between them. The germline CDR1 and CDR2 sequences are SGHRS and YFSETQ. This CDR3 comprises 14 residues. Produced via immunoSEQ multiplex PCR; TCRdb's table is partial and in-frame only. The top ten hold 10% of the sample, which has around 76,000 clones, about 89% seen once. V gene TRBV5-1 combines with J gene TRBJ1-1, with a weak D call TRBD1 (5 bases). The TCR sequence derives from an adult with an advanced solid tumor such as melanoma, head and neck, liver or kidney cancer. The sample consisted of CD4+ or CD8+ T cells sorted from blood, taken in a trial of the OX40 agonist ivuxolimab. The CDR3 sequence: CASSSTYRNTEAFF. The CDR3 coding sequence is TGCGCCAGCAGCTCAACATACAGGAATACTGAAGCTTTCTTT.